This T cell receptor (beta chain) comes out of a study of blood T cell repertoires in COVID-19. Original processing methods: Reference gene primer amplification gave estimated nucleated cell counts. TCRdb's copy holds only in-frame clones and misses some; the assay was immunoSEQ multiplex PCR. V and J calls and clone size are copied from that table; D and trimming were computed from the DNA. The data hold over 250,000 clones, with approximately 85% observed a single time. Trimming removed 1 base at V and 2 bases at J, with 5 bases between. Germline-derived CDR1 and CDR2 are LGHDT and YNNKEL (reference sequence). The CDR3 sequence is 14 residues long.

The receptor comes from a woman between 65 and 79 years old with acute or convalescent COVID-19. The chain employs TRBV3-1 (or the pseudogene TRBV3-2) and TRBJ1-4; D not certain. Input material: peripheral blood. CDR3 DNA sequence: TGTGCCAGCAGCCAAGCGGGTACTAATGAAAAACTGTTTTTT. Its protein product is CASSQAGTNEKLFF.